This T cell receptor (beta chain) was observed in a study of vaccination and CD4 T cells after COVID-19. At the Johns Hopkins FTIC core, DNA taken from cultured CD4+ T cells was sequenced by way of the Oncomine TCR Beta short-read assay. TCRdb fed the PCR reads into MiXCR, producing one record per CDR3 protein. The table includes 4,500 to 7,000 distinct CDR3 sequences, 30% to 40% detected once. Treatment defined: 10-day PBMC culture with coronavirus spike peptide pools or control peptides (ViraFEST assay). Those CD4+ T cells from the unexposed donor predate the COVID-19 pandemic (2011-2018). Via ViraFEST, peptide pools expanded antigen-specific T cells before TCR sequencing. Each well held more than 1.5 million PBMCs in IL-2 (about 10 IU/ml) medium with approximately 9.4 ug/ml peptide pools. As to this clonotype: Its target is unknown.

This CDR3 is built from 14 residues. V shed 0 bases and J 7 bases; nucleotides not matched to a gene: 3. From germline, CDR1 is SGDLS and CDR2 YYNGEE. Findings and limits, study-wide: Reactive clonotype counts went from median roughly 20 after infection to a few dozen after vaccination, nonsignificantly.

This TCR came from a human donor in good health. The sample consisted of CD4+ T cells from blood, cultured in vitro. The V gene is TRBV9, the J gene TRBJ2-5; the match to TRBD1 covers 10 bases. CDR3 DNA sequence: TGTGCCAGCAGCGTAGGACAGGGGGCGGCGACCCAGTACTTC. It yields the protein CASSVGQGAATQYF.